In this sample, the clone carrying this TCR beta chain turned up once. This sample was included in a study of blood T cell repertoires in COVID-19. Whole-study context: There were acute and convalescent COVID-19 samples, and they came from the United States, Italy and Spain. Sources were T cells, B-cell-depleted T cells, or PBMCs; the material itself was cDNA or gDNA.

As handled by the study authors: Nucleated cell number was recorded as an estimate derived from reference gene primer amplification. Libraries were prepared by immunoSEQ multiplex PCR; TCRdb keeps only in-frame clonotypes and omits some of them. V and J calls and clone size follow that table, whereas D and trimming were derived from the DNA. Of under 300,000 clones detected, 70% to 90% appear once; the ten largest clones hold about 3%. V trimming: 5 bases; J trimming: 3 bases; junction bases outside the gene matches: 8. Germline values: CDR1 SGHAT, CDR2 FQDESV (reference sequence). There are 15 residues in the CDR3.

The sequencing sample was made of peripheral blood. The chain employs TRBV11-1 and TRBJ1-1, with TRBD1 matching over 8 bases. This receptor was taken from a woman under 40 with active or convalescent COVID-19. As DNA, the CDR3 is TGTGCCAGCAGCCAGGACAGGGTGGGTCACACTGAAGCTTTCTTT. Translation gives CASSQDRVGHTEAFF.